A selection of T cell receptor beta chains follows, all from one sample in a study of T cell responses to AZD1222 COVID-19 vaccine. TCRdb's table, derived via immunoSEQ multiplex PCR, lists solely in-frame clones and lacks some. The sample holds about 100,000 clones, 89% seen once. The material was peripheral blood, obtained on day 0 of AZD1222 vaccination. Receptor source: an adult in good health. The CDR3 runs from the conserved cysteine through the conserved F or W. The D gene is left open where the match is weak. The listing skips clone size in some rows; elsewhere it reads once, few, many or a size class.

j_gene: TRBJ2-1
abundance: -
d_gene: -
v_gene: TRBV27
CDR3aa: CASSSRSPGNEQFF
CDR3nt: TGTGCCAGCAGTTCCCGCTCCCCGGGCAATGAGCAGTTCTTC

j_gene: TRBJ1-3
abundance: -
d_gene: -
v_gene: TRBV30
CDR3aa: CAARALSSGNTIYF
CDR3nt: TGTGCCGCCCGGGCCCTTAGCTCTGGAAACACCATATATTTT

j_gene: TRBJ2-1
abundance: -
d_gene: TRBD1
v_gene: TRBV11-3
CDR3aa: CASSTGQGVINEQFF
CDR3nt: TGTGCCAGCAGTACGGGACAGGGGGTGATTAATGAGCAGTTCTTC

j_gene: TRBJ2-7
abundance: -
d_gene: TRBD1
v_gene: TRBV3-1/TRBV3-2
CDR3aa: CASSPTGQGFSSYEQYF
CDR3nt: TGTGCCAGCAGCCCCACGGGACAGGGTTTTTCCAGCTACGAGCAGTACTTC

j_gene: TRBJ1-4
abundance: -
d_gene: -
v_gene: TRBV9
CDR3aa: CASNSGGQINEKLFF
CDR3nt: TGTGCCAGCAATTCAGGAGGACAGATAAATGAAAAACTGTTTTTT

j_gene: TRBJ1-6
abundance: -
d_gene: TRBD1
v_gene: TRBV19
CDR3aa: CASSDRGTYNSPLHF
CDR3nt: TGTGCCAGTAGTGACAGGGGGACCTATAATTCACCCCTCCACTTT

j_gene: TRBJ2-7
abundance: -
d_gene: TRBD1
v_gene: TRBV29-1
CDR3aa: CSASQGAYEQYF
CDR3nt: TGCAGCGCCTCCCAGGGGGCCTACGAGCAGTACTTC

j_gene: TRBJ1-4
abundance: -
d_gene: -
v_gene: TRBV6-6
CDR3aa: CASSYSEEEKLFF
CDR3nt: TGTGCCAGCAGTTACTCGGAGGAAGAAAAACTGTTTTTT

j_gene: TRBJ2-2
abundance: -
d_gene: -
v_gene: TRBV27
CDR3aa: CASSLWVSGELFF
CDR3nt: TGTGCCAGCAGTTTATGGGTGTCCGGGGAGCTGTTTTTT

j_gene: TRBJ2-3
abundance: -
d_gene: -
v_gene: TRBV7-3
CDR3aa: CASSLAIRDSTDTQYF
CDR3nt: TGTGCCAGCAGCTTAGCAATACGGGACTCCACAGATACGCAGTATTTT

j_gene: TRBJ1-5
abundance: few
d_gene: -
v_gene: TRBV25-1
CDR3aa: CASSEQDFEQPQHF
CDR3nt: TGTGCCAGCAGTGAACAGGACTTCGAACAGCCCCAGCATTTT

j_gene: TRBJ2-5
abundance: -
d_gene: TRBD2
v_gene: TRBV11-2
CDR3aa: CASSLFRGGYQETQYF
CDR3nt: TGTGCCAGCAGCTTATTCCGGGGGGGCTACCAAGAGACCCAGTACTTC

j_gene: TRBJ1-2
abundance: -
d_gene: -
v_gene: TRBV3-1/TRBV3-2
CDR3aa: CASSQASQANYGYTF
CDR3nt: TGTGCCAGCAGCCAAGCCAGCCAAGCTAACTATGGCTACACCTTC

j_gene: TRBJ2-5
abundance: -
d_gene: -
v_gene: TRBV13
CDR3aa: CASSLFETQYF
CDR3nt: TGTGCCAGCAGCTTATTCGAGACCCAGTACTTC

j_gene: TRBJ1-4
abundance: -
d_gene: -
v_gene: TRBV7-8
CDR3aa: CASSLDHLGGNEKLFF
CDR3nt: TGTGCCAGCAGCTTAGATCACCTCGGCGGTAATGAAAAACTGTTTTTT

j_gene: TRBJ2-3
abundance: -
d_gene: -
v_gene: TRBV12-5
CDR3aa: CASGLVLGLGADTQYF
CDR3nt: TGTGCTAGTGGTTTGGTACTGGGTTTGGGGGCCGATACGCAGTATTTT

j_gene: TRBJ2-3
abundance: -
d_gene: -
v_gene: TRBV18
CDR3aa: CASSPGGGHDTQYF
CDR3nt: TGTGCCAGCTCACCAGGGGGGGGACACGATACGCAGTATTTT

j_gene: TRBJ1-3
abundance: -
d_gene: -
v_gene: TRBV6-5
CDR3aa: CASSYSKGAGNTIYF
CDR3nt: TGTGCCAGCAGTTACTCGAAAGGGGCTGGAAACACCATATATTTT

j_gene: TRBJ1-1
abundance: -
d_gene: -
v_gene: TRBV7-2
CDR3aa: CASSLGIGMFTEAFF
CDR3nt: TGTGCCAGCAGCTTAGGTATAGGGATGTTCACTGAAGCTTTCTTT

j_gene: TRBJ1-1
abundance: -
d_gene: -
v_gene: TRBV19
CDR3aa: CASSFPTMNTEAFF
CDR3nt: TGTGCCAGTAGTTTCCCGACTATGAACACTGAAGCTTTCTTT

j_gene: TRBJ2-3
abundance: -
d_gene: -
v_gene: TRBV12-3/TRBV12-4
CDR3aa: CASSFVPDTQYF
CDR3nt: TGTGCCAGCAGTTTTGTCCCAGATACGCAGTATTTT

j_gene: TRBJ1-5
abundance: -
d_gene: -
v_gene: TRBV2
CDR3aa: CASRIGPLPQHF
CDR3nt: TGTGCCAGCAGAATCGGACCTCTGCCCCAGCATTTT

j_gene: TRBJ2-7
abundance: few
d_gene: -
v_gene: TRBV9
CDR3aa: CASSVVEGREQYF
CDR3nt: TGTGCCAGCAGCGTAGTGGAGGGGCGCGAGCAGTACTTC

j_gene: TRBJ2-5
abundance: -
d_gene: TRBD1
v_gene: TRBV5-1
CDR3aa: CASSLTGGIVQETQYF
CDR3nt: TGCGCCAGCAGCTTGACAGGGGGCATAGTACAAGAGACCCAGTACTTC

j_gene: TRBJ1-2
abundance: -
d_gene: TRBD1
v_gene: TRBV29-1
CDR3aa: CSVDSGTGGSGYTF
CDR3nt: TGCAGCGTTGATAGTGGGACAGGAGGCTCAGGCTACACCTTC

j_gene: TRBJ1-2
abundance: -
d_gene: -
v_gene: TRBV5-4
CDR3aa: CASSFVMTPDYGYTF
CDR3nt: TGTGCCAGCAGCTTTGTAATGACACCGGATTATGGCTACACCTTC

j_gene: TRBJ1-1
abundance: -
d_gene: -
v_gene: TRBV11-2
CDR3aa: CASSLGQGGTEAFF
CDR3nt: TGTGCCAGCAGTCTGGGGCAGGGCGGCACTGAAGCTTTCTTT

j_gene: TRBJ2-1
abundance: -
d_gene: -
v_gene: TRBV5-1
CDR3aa: CASSGRKSFLGDNNEQFF
CDR3nt: TGCGCCAGCAGCGGACGGAAGTCCTTTTTGGGTGATAACAATGAGCAGTTCTTC

j_gene: TRBJ1-3
abundance: -
d_gene: TRBD1
v_gene: TRBV14
CDR3aa: CASSDRVSNGNTIYF
CDR3nt: TGTGCCAGCAGCGACAGGGTTTCAAATGGAAACACCATATATTTT

j_gene: TRBJ2-7
abundance: -
d_gene: TRBD2
v_gene: TRBV29-1
CDR3aa: CSVRDGGGYEQYF
CDR3nt: TGCAGCGTCCGGGACGGCGGGGGCTACGAGCAGTACTTC

j_gene: TRBJ1-1
abundance: -
d_gene: -
v_gene: TRBV7-9
CDR3aa: CASSLESRGTEAFF
CDR3nt: TGTGCCAGCAGCTTGGAGTCCCGGGGCACTGAAGCTTTCTTT

j_gene: TRBJ1-2
abundance: -
d_gene: TRBD1
v_gene: TRBV19
CDR3aa: CASSRQGMGGYTF
CDR3nt: TGTGCCAGTAGTCGACAGGGAATGGGTGGCTACACCTTC

j_gene: TRBJ1-1
abundance: -
d_gene: -
v_gene: TRBV11-3
CDR3aa: CASSQGQYTEAFF
CDR3nt: TGTGCCAGCAGCCAAGGACAGTACACTGAAGCTTTCTTT

j_gene: TRBJ2-1
abundance: few
d_gene: TRBD1
v_gene: TRBV6-5
CDR3aa: CASSPPTGGKNEQFF
CDR3nt: TGTGCCAGCAGTCCACCGACAGGGGGCAAGAATGAGCAGTTCTTC

j_gene: TRBJ1-1
abundance: once
d_gene: -
v_gene: TRBV19
CDR3aa: CASSIAGMRTEAFF
CDR3nt: TGTGCCAGTAGTATAGCGGGGATGAGGACTGAAGCTTTCTTT

j_gene: TRBJ1-2
abundance: -
d_gene: -
v_gene: TRBV30
CDR3aa: CAWTPGHF
CDR3nt: TGTGCCTGGACCCCCGGGCACTTC

j_gene: TRBJ2-6
abundance: -
d_gene: TRBD1
v_gene: TRBV11-2
CDR3aa: CASSVRDRVLAAANVLTF
CDR3nt: TGTGCCAGCAGCGTCCGGGACAGGGTGCTGGCAGCCGCCAACGTCCTGACTTTC

j_gene: TRBJ1-4
abundance: once
d_gene: TRBD1
v_gene: TRBV19
CDR3aa: CASRETGNHEKLFF
CDR3nt: TGTGCCAGTAGGGAGACAGGGAATCATGAAAAACTGTTTTTT

j_gene: TRBJ1-1
abundance: -
d_gene: -
v_gene: TRBV9
CDR3aa: CASSVVAGTEAFF
CDR3nt: TGTGCCAGCAGCGTAGTAGCTGGCACTGAAGCTTTCTTT

j_gene: TRBJ1-2
abundance: -
d_gene: -
v_gene: TRBV7-2
CDR3aa: CASSLGTDIYGYTF
CDR3nt: TGTGCCAGCAGCTTAGGGACAGATATATATGGCTACACCTTC

j_gene: TRBJ2-7
abundance: -
d_gene: -
v_gene: TRBV19
CDR3aa: CASRRADQGTYEQYF
CDR3nt: TGTGCCAGTAGGCGGGCGGACCAGGGGACCTACGAGCAGTACTTC

j_gene: TRBJ2-1
abundance: -
d_gene: -
v_gene: TRBV28
CDR3aa: CASSVTYNEQFF
CDR3nt: TGTGCCAGCAGTGTCACCTACAATGAGCAGTTCTTC

j_gene: TRBJ1-2
abundance: -
d_gene: -
v_gene: TRBV4-1
CDR3aa: CASSHPWVYGYTF
CDR3nt: TGCGCCAGCAGCCACCCTTGGGTCTATGGCTACACCTTC

j_gene: TRBJ1-1
abundance: -
d_gene: -
v_gene: TRBV6-5
CDR3aa: CASSYGTENTEAFF
CDR3nt: TGTGCCAGCAGTTACGGGACGGAGAACACTGAAGCTTTCTTT

j_gene: TRBJ2-3
abundance: -
d_gene: -
v_gene: TRBV4-1
CDR3aa: CASSAENRDPDTQYF
CDR3nt: TGCGCCAGCAGCGCGGAAAACAGGGACCCAGATACGCAGTATTTT

j_gene: TRBJ2-5
abundance: -
d_gene: -
v_gene: TRBV2
CDR3aa: CASKLVLQETQYF
CDR3nt: TGTGCCAGCAAGCTCGTCTTGCAAGAGACCCAGTACTTC

j_gene: TRBJ2-1
abundance: -
d_gene: TRBD1
v_gene: TRBV6-8
CDR3aa: CASSATGGIEQFF
CDR3nt: TGTGCCAGCAGTGCGACAGGGGGTATTGAGCAGTTCTTC

j_gene: TRBJ2-3
abundance: -
d_gene: -
v_gene: TRBV5-1
CDR3aa: CASSLGGSDTQYF
CDR3nt: TGCGCCAGCAGCTTGGGGGGTTCAGATACGCAGTATTTT

j_gene: TRBJ1-1
abundance: -
d_gene: TRBD1
v_gene: TRBV4-1
CDR3aa: CASSLSSTGGFTEAFF
CDR3nt: TGCGCCAGCAGCCTAAGTTCGACAGGGGGATTCACTGAAGCTTTCTTT

j_gene: TRBJ1-2
abundance: -
d_gene: TRBD1
v_gene: TRBV4-2
CDR3aa: CASSPPPTTGGNYGYTF
CDR3nt: TGTGCCAGCAGCCCCCCCCCAACGACAGGGGGAAACTATGGCTACACCTTC